This T cell receptor (beta chain) stems from a study of blood T cell repertoires in COVID-19. Background on the study: Whether acute or convalescent, the COVID-19 samples came from the United States, Italy and Spain. Sources were T cells, B-cell-depleted T cells, or PBMCs; the material itself was cDNA or gDNA.

Authors' analysis steps: Amplification from reference gene primers served as the basis for estimated nucleated cell counts. Assay used: immunoSEQ multiplex PCR; TCRdb lists only in-frame clones, some missing. V and J calls and clone size are given by that table; D and trimming were obtained from the DNA. Of roughly 200,000 clones in the sample, about 90% are singletons; the top ten hold about 22%. In germline, CDR1 is MNHEY, CDR2 SVGAGI. CDR3 length: 13 amino acids. V was pared by 8 bases and J by 8 bases, with 13 bases between. The clonotype comes from a man aged 55 to 70 with active or convalescent COVID-19. This chain joins TRBV6-5 and TRBJ1-6, with no clear D. Sequencing used peripheral blood. The CDR3 DNA is TGTGCCAGCCTTTTCAGAAGTCATTCACCCCTCCACTTT. Residues: CASLFRSHSPLHF.